Described below is a single TCR beta chain sequence and its context. Its cognate antigen is unknown. TCRdb re-called the 5' RACE reads through MiXCR, storing one row per CDR3 protein. The sample comprises under 450,000 distinct CDR3 sequences, 20% to 25% of which are singletons, and 10% to 15% rests with the top ten. V was shortened by 0 bases and J by 7 bases, with 13 bases between the two germline ends. Germline CDR1 MNHNS, CDR2 SASEGT. This CDR3 comprises 15 residues. This entry comes from a study of CD8 T cells in ankylosing spondylitis. Study findings and constraints: A subset of motif variants has previously been described in the synovial fluid and blood of reactive arthritis.

The rearrangement links TRBV6-1 to TRBJ2-1; no clear D gene. The receptor was isolated from a male donor with ankylosing spondylitis or in good health (not recorded which). The sequenced sample was blood, either unsorted or a sorted T cell fraction (not recorded which). The CDR3 here is CASSEALRWTNEQFF. As DNA, the CDR3 is TGTGCCAGCAGTGAAGCGTTGAGGTGGACGAATGAGCAGTTCTTC.